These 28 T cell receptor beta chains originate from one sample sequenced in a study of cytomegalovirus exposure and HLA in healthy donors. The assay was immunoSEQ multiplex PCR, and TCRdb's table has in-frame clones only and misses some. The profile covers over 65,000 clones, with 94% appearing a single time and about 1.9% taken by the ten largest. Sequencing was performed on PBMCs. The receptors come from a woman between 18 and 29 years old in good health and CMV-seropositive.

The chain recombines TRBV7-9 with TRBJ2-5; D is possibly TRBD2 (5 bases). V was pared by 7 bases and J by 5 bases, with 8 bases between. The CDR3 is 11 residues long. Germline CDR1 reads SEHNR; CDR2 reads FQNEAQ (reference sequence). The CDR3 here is CASKAAETQYF. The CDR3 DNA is TGTGCCAGCAAAGCGGCGGAGACCCAGTACTTC.

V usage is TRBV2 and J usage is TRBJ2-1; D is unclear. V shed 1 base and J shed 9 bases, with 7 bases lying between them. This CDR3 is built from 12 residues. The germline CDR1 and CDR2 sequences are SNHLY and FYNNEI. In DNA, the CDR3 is TGTGCCAGCAGTGAAGTGGTCGGTGAGCAGTTCTTC. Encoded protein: CASSEVVGEQFF.

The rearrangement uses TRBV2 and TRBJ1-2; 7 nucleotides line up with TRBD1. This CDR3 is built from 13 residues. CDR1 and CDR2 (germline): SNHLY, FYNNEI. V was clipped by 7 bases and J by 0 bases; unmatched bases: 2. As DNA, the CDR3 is TGTGCCAGCAATGGACAGGCTAACTATGGCTACACCTTC. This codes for CASNGQANYGYTF.

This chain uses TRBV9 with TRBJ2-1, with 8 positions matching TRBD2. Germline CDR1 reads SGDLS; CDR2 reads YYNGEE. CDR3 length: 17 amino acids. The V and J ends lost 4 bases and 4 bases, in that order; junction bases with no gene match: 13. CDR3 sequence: CASSPPLLAVPYNEQFF. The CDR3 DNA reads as TGTGCCAGCAGCCCCCCTTTACTAGCGGTCCCTTACAATGAGCAGTTCTTC.

The CDR3 coding sequence is TGTGCCTGGAGCCTGACAGGGGGTCAAGAGACCCAGTACTTC. Translation gives CAWSLTGGQETQYF. The chain employs TRBV30 and TRBJ2-5, with 9 bases fitting TRBD1. The germline V gene has CDR1 GTSNPN and CDR2 SVGIG (reference sequence). CDR3 size: 14 residues. V gave up 3 bases and J gave up 2 bases; unmatched junction bases: 4.

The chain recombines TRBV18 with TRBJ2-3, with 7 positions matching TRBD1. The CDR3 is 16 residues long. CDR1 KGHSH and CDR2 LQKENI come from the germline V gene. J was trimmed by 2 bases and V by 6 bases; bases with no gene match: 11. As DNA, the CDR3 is TGTGCCAGCTCTCAGGACAGGCGAGAATACACAGATACGCAGTATTTT. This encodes CASSQDRREYTDTQYF.

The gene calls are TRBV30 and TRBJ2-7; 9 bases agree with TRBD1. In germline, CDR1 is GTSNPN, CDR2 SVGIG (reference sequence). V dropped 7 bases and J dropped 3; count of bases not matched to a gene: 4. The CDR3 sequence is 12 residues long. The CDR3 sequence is CASGQGGYEQYF. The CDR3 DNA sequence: TGTGCCTCGGGACAGGGAGGCTACGAGCAGTACTTC.

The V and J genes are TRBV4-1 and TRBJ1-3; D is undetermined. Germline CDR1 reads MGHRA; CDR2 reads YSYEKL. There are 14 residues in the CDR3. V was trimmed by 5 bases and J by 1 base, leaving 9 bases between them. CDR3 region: CASSSRGSGNTIYF. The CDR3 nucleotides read TGCGCCAGCAGCTCTCGGGGTTCTGGAAACACCATATATTTT.

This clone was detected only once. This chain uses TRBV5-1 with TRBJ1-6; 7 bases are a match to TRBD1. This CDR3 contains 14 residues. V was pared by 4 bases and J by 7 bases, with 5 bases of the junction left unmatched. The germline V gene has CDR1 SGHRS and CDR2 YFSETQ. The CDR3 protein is CASSPGGENSPLHF. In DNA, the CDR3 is TGCGCCAGCAGCCCAGGGGGTGAGAATTCACCCCTCCACTTT.

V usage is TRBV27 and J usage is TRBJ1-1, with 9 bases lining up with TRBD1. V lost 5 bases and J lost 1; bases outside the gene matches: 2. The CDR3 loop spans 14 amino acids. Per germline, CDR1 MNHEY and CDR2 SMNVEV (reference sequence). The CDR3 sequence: CASSHRGRNTEAFF. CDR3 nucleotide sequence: TGTGCCAGCAGTCACAGGGGGCGGAACACTGAAGCTTTCTTT.

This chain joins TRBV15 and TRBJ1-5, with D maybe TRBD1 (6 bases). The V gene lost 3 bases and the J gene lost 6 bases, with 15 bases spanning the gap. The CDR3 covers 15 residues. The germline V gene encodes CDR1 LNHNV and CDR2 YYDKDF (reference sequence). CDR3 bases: TGTGCCACCAGCAGCGATAAGGGGGAGGGTCAGCCCCAGCATTTT. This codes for CATSSDKGEGQPQHF.

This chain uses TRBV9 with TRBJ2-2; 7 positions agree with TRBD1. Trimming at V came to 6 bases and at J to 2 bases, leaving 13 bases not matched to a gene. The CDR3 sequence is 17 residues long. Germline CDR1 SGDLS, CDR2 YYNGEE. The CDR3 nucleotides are TGTGCCAGCACGGGCCGGACAGGTGGGGCTAACACCGGGGAGCTGTTTTTT. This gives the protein CASTGRTGGANTGELFF.

This CDR3 is CASSFAGTVNEKLFF. DNA of the CDR3: TGTGCCAGCAGCTTCGCCGGGACAGTTAATGAAAAACTGTTTTTT. The chain has TRBV13 and TRBJ1-4; 7 nucleotides align to TRBD1. The CDR3 totals 15 residues. Germline V gives CDR1 PRHDT, CDR2 FYEKMQ (reference sequence). Losses at the gene ends were 3 bases for V and 4 bases for J; bases not matched to a gene: 5.

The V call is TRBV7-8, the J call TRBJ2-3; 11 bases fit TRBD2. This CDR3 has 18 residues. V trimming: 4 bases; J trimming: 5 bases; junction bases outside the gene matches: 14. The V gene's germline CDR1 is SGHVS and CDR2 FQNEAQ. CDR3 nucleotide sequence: TGTGCCAGCAGCTCTAGAGGATATAGCGGGGGGGCTGGAGATACGCAGTATTTT. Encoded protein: CASSSRGYSGGAGDTQYF.

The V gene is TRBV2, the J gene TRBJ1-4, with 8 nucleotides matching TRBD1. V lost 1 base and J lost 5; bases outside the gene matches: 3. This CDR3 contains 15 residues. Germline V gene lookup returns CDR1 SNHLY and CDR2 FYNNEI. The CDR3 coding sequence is TGTGCCAGCAGTGAAGGGACAGGGCGGAATGAAAAACTGTTTTTT. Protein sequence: CASSEGTGRNEKLFF.

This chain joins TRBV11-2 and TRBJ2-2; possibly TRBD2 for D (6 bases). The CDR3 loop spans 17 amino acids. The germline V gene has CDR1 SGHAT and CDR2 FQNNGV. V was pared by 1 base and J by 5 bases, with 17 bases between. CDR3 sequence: CASSLGQHLRGTGELFF. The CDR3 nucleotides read TGTGCCAGCAGCTTAGGCCAACACCTACGGGGGACCGGGGAGCTGTTTTTT.

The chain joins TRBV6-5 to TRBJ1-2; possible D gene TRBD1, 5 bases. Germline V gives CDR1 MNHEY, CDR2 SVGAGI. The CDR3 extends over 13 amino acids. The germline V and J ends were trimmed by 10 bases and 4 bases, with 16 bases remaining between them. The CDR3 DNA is TGTGCCACCTTTAGAGGGGAGGCCTATGGCTACACCTTC. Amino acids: CATFRGEAYGYTF.

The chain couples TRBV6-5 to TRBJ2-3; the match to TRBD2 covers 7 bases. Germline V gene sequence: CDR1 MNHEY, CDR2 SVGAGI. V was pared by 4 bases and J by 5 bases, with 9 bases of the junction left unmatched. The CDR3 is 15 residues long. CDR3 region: CASSSQNGLVDTQYF. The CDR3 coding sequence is TGTGCCAGCAGTTCGCAAAACGGACTAGTAGATACGCAGTATTTT.

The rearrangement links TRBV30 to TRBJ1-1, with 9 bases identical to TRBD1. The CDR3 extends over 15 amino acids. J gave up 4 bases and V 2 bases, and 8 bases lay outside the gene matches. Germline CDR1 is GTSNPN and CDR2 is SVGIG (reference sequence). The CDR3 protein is CAWSRGQGLITEAFF. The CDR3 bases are TGTGCCTGGAGTAGGGGACAGGGATTGATCACTGAAGCTTTCTTT.

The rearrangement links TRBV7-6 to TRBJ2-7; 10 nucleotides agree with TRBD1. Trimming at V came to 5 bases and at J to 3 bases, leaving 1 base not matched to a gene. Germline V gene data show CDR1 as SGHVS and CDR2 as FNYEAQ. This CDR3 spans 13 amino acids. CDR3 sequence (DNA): TGTGCCAGCAGCCGGGACAGGGGCTACGAGCAGTACTTC. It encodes CASSRDRGYEQYF.

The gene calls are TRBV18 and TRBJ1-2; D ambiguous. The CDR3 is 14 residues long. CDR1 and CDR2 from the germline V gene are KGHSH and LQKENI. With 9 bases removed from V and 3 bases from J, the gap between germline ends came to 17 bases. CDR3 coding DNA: TGTGCCAGTAGGAAACAGCCCTCTGACTATGGCTACACCTTC. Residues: CASRKQPSDYGYTF.

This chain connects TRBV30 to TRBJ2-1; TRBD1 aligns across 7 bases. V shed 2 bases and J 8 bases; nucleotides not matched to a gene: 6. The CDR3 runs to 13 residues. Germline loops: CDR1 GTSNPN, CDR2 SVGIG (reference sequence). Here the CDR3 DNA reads TGTGCCTGGAGTAGAGGGGGCGTTTATGAGCAGTTCTTC. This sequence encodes CAWSRGGVYEQFF.

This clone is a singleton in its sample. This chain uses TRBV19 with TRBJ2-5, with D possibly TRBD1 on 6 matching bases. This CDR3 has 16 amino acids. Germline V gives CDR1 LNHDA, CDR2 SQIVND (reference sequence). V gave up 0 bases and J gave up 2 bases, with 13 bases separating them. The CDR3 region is CASSIEFMRGQETQYF. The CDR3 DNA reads TGTGCCAGTAGTATAGAGTTTATGAGGGGGCAAGAGACCCAGTACTTC.

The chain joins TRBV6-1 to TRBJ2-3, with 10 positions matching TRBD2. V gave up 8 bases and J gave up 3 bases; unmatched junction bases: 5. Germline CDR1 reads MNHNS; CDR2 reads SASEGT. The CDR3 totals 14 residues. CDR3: CASASGSSTDTQYF. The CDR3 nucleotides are TGTGCCAGCGCTAGCGGGAGTTCTACAGATACGCAGTATTTT.

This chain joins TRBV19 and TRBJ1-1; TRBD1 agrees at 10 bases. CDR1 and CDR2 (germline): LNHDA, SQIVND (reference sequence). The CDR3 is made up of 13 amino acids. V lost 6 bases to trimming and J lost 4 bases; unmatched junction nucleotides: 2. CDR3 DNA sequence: TGTGCCAGTAGGGACAGGGGGGGCACTGAAGCTTTCTTT. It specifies CASRDRGGTEAFF.

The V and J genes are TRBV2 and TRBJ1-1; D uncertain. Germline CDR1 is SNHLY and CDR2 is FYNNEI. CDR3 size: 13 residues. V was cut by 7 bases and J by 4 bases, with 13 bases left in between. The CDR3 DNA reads TGTGCCAGCACCCCCCGGGGAGGCACTGAAGCTTTCTTT. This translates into CASTPRGGTEAFF.

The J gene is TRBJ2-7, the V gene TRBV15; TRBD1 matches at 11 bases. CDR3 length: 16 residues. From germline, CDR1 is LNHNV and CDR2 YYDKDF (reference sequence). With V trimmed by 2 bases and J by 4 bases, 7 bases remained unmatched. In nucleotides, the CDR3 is TGTGCCACCAGCAGACAACTCGGACAGGGGGCATACGAGCAGTACTTC. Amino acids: CATSRQLGQGAYEQYF.

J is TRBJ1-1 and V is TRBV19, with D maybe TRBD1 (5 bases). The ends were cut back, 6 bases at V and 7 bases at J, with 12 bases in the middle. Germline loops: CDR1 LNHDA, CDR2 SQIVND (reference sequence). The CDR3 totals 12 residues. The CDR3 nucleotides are TGTGCCAGTAGCAGGGAGGGATTTGAAGCTTTCTTT. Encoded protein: CASSREGFEAFF.